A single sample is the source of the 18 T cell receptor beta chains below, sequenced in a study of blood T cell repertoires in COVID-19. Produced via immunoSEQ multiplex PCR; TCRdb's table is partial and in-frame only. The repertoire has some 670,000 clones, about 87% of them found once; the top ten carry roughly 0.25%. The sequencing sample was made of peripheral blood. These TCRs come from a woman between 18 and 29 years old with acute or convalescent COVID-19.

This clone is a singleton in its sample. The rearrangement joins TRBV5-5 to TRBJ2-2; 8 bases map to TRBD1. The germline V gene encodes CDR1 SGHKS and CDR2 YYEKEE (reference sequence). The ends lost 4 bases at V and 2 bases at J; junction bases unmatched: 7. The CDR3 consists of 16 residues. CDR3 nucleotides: TGTGCCAGCAGCGGCACCGGACAGGGAAACACCGGGGAGCTGTTTTTT. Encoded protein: CASSGTGQGNTGELFF.

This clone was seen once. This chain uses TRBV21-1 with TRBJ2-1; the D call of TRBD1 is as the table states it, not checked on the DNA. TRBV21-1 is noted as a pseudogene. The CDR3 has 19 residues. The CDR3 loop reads CASSKGAVGRTGNYNEQFF. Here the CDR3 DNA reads TGTGCCAGCAGCAAAGGGGCAGTTGGGAGGACAGGGAACTACAATGAGCAGTTCTTC.

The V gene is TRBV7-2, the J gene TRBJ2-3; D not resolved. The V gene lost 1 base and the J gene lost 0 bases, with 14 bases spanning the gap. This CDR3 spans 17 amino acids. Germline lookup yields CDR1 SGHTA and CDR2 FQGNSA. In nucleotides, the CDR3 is TGTGCCAGCAGCTTAGGTCAGAGGAGTCTTAGCACAGATACGCAGTATTTT. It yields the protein CASSLGQRSLSTDTQYF.

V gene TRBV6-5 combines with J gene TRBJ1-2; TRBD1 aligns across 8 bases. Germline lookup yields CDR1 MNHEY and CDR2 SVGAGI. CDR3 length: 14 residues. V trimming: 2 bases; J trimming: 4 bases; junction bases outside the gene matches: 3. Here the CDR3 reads CASSYQDRGYGYTF. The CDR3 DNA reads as TGTGCCAGCAGTTACCAAGACAGGGGCTATGGCTACACCTTC.

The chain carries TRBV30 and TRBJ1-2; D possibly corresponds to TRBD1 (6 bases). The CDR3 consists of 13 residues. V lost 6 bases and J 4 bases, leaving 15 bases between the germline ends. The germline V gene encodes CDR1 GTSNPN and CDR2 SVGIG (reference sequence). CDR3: CACLTGLGYGYTF. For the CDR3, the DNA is TGTGCCTGTCTAACAGGGCTGGGCTATGGCTACACCTTC.

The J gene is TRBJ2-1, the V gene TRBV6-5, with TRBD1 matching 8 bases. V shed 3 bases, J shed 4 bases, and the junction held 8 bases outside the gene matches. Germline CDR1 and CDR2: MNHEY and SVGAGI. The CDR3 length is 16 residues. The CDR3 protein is CASSYYTGGIYNEQFF. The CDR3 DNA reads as TGTGCCAGCAGTTATTACACAGGGGGGATATACAATGAGCAGTTCTTC.

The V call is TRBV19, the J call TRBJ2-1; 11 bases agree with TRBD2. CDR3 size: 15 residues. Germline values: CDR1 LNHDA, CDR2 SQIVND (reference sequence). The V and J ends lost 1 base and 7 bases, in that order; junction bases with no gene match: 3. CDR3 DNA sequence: TGTGCCAGTAGTATAGGTAGCGGGGGGGCTAATGAGCAGTTCTTC. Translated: CASSIGSGGANEQFF.

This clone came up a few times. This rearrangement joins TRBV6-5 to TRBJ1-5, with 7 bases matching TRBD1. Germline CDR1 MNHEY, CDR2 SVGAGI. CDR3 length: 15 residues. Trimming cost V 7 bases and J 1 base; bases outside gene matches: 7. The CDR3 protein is CASNQGVGSNQPQHF. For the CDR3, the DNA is TGTGCCAGCAATCAGGGGGTAGGAAGCAATCAGCCCCAGCATTTT.

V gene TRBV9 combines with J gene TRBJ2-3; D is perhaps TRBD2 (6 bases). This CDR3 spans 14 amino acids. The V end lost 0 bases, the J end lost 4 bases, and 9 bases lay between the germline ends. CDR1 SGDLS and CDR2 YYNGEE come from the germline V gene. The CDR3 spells CASSVVTSPDTQYF. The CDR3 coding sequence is TGTGCCAGCAGCGTAGTTACTAGCCCAGATACGCAGTATTTT.

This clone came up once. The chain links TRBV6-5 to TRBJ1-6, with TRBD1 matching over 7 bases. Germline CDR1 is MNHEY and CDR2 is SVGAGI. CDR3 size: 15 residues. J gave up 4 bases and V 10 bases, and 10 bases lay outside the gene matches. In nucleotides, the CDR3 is TGTGCCATCCGGGAGGGGGCAGGATATAATTCACCCCTCCACTTT. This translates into CAIREGAGYNSPLHF.

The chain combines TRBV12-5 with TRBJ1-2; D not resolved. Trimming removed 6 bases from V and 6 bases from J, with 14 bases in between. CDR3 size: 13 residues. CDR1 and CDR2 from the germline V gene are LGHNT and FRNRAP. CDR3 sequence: CASGTGSANGYTF. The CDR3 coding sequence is TGTGCTAGTGGAACCGGGAGTGCAAATGGCTACACCTTC.

CDR3 sequence reads: CASSYTGTYNEQFF. The CDR3 DNA follows: TGTGCCAGCAGTTACACAGGGACATACAATGAGCAGTTCTTC. The chain uses TRBV6-5 and TRBJ2-1; tentatively, D is TRBD1 (6 bases). CDR1 and CDR2 (germline): MNHEY, SVGAGI. V gave up 2 bases and J gave up 4 bases, with 9 bases separating them. This CDR3 region has 14 residues.

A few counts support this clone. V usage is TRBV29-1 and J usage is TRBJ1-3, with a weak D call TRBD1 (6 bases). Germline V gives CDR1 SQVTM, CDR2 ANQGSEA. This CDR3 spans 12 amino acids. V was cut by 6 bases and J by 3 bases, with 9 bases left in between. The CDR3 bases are TGCAGCGTGACACAGGGTGGAAACACCATATATTTT. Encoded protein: CSVTQGGNTIYF.

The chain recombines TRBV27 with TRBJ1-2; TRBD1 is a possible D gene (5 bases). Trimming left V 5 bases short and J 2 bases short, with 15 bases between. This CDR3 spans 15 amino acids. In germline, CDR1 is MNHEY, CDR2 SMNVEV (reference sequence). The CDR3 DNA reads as TGTGCCAGCAGTGTCTCAGGGAAGGGGAACTATGGCTACACCTTC. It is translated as CASSVSGKGNYGYTF.

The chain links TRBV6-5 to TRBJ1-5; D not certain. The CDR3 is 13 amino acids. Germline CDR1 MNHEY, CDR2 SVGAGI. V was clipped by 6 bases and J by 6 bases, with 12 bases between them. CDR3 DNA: TGTGCCAGCAGCTCTAGATCCCTTCAGCCCCAGCATTTT. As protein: CASSSRSLQPQHF.

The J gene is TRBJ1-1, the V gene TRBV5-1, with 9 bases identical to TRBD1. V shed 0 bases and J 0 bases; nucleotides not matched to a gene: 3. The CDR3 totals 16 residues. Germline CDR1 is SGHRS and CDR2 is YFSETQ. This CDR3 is CASSLETGGLNTEAFF. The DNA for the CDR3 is TGCGCCAGCAGCTTGGAAACAGGGGGCTTGAACACTGAAGCTTTCTTT.

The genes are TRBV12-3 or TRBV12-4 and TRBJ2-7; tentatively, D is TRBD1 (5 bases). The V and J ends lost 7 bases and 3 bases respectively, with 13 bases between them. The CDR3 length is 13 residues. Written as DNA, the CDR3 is TGTGCCAGCACCGATTCTAGGGGCTACGAGCAGTACTTC. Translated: CASTDSRGYEQYF.

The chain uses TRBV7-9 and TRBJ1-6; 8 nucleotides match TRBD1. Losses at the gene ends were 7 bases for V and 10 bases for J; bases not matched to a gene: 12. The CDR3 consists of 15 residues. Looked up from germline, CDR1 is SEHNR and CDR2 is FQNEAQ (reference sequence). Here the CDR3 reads CASIRDPGGASPLHF. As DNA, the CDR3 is TGTGCCAGCATCAGAGATCCAGGGGGCGCGTCACCCCTCCACTTT.